Below, one T cell receptor beta chain is given with its context. Its antigen is currently unknown. The data stem from a study of cytomegalovirus exposure and HLA in healthy donors. Background on the study: There were 117 million unique TCR beta sequences, drawn from 180 million or so T cells, in an earlier analysis. About 82 million unique TCRs from HLA-typed donors were held in an early release of data. Study results and limitations: Researchers reported in a later analysis that common viral pathogens appeared linked to several top clusters.

Germline V CDR1 and CDR2: LGHNT, FRNRAP. Trimming pared 7 bases from V and 9 bases from J, leaving 13 bases between. The CDR3 totals 12 residues. The PCR had 60 Vbeta and 13 Jbeta primers. Libraries were prepared by immunoSEQ multiplex PCR; TCRdb keeps only in-frame clonotypes and omits some of them. The sample records 180,000 or so clones, more than 70% being singletons. This receptor was identified in a male donor in good health and CMV-seronegative. The chain uses TRBV12-5 and TRBJ1-5; possibly TRBD1 for D (5 bases). Input material: PBMCs. CDR3 nucleotide sequence: TGTGCTAGTGCTGTTTACGGGGGGCCCCAGCATTTT. This gives the protein CASAVYGGPQHF.